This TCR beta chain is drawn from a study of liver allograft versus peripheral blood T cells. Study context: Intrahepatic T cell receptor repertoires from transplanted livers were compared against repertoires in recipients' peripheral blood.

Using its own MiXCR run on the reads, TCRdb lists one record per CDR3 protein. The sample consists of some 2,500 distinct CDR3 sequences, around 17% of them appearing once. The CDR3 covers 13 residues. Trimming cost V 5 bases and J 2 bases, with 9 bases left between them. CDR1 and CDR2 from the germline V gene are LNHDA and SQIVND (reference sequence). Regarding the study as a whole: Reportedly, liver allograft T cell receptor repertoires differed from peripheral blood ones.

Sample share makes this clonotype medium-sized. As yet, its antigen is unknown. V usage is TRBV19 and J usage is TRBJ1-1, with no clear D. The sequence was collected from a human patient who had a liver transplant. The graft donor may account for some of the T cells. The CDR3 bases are TGTGCCAGTAGTCTCGGTCGTAACACTGAAGCTTTCTTT. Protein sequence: CASSLGRNTEAFF.